Below, 22 T cell receptor beta chains from the same sample are listed, as sequenced in a study of OX40 agonist ivuxolimab in advanced cancers. Sequenced by immunoSEQ multiplex PCR; TCRdb stores in-frame clones only, minus some. The table includes 50,000 to 65,000 clones, roughly 88% detected once. This material consisted of CD4+ or CD8+ T cells sorted from blood, taken in a trial of the OX40 agonist ivuxolimab. These receptors were taken from an adult with an advanced solid tumor such as melanoma, head and neck, liver or kidney cancer.

The rearrangement uses TRBV7-9 and TRBJ2-5; 8 bases are shared with TRBD2. This CDR3 has 16 residues. From germline, CDR1 is SEHNR and CDR2 FQNEAQ (reference sequence). J gave up 3 bases and V 3 bases, and 9 bases lay outside the gene matches. In DNA, the CDR3 is TGTGCCAGCAGCTTGTCGGGGGGGCCAGGCAAAGAGACCCAGTACTTC. It specifies CASSLSGGPGKETQYF.

This clone was detected only once. The V and J genes are TRBV27 and TRBJ2-3; the D gene is possibly TRBD2 (5 bases). CDR3 length equals 12 residues. The germline V gene encodes CDR1 MNHEY and CDR2 SMNVEV (reference sequence). V was cut by 6 bases and J by 8 bases, with 12 bases left in between. CDR3 nucleotides: TGTGCCAGCAGGACTAAAGTGGGTACGCAGTATTTT. The encoded protein is CASRTKVGTQYF.

The rearrangement joins TRBV11-2 to TRBJ2-7; D perhaps matches TRBD1 (5 bases). The CDR3 runs to 14 residues. The V and J ends lost 8 bases and 3 bases respectively, with 17 bases between them. The germline CDR1 and CDR2 sequences are SGHAT and FQNNGV. The CDR3 spells CASGPLPQGYEQYF. The CDR3 DNA sequence: TGTGCCAGCGGCCCCCTCCCCCAGGGCTACGAGCAGTACTTC.

The chain is built from TRBV12-5 and TRBJ2-3; the D gene is possibly TRBD1 (6 bases). The V gene lost 2 bases and the J gene lost 0 bases, with 21 bases spanning the gap. From germline, CDR1 is LGHNT and CDR2 FRNRAP. This CDR3 region has 19 residues. CDR3 coding DNA: TGTGCTAGTGGTTTGCCCACAGGGAAAGGCCGTATGAGCACAGATACGCAGTATTTT. It codes for CASGLPTGKGRMSTDTQYF.

This clone came up a few times. V usage is TRBV7-2 and J usage is TRBJ2-7, with D perhaps matching TRBD1 (6 bases). The CDR3 spans 15 residues. The germline V and J ends were trimmed by 0 bases and 5 bases, with 14 bases remaining between them. CDR1 is SGHTA and CDR2 is FQGNSA in the germline V gene. The CDR3 DNA is TGTGCCAGCAGCTTAGCGCCAGGGGCACGAGACGAGCAGTACTTC. This codes for CASSLAPGARDEQYF.

The V call is TRBV11-2, the J call TRBJ1-2; D is unresolved. Trimming removed 5 bases at V and 0 bases at J, with 7 bases between. Looked up from germline, CDR1 is SGHAT and CDR2 is FQNNGV. The length of the CDR3 is 13 residues. The CDR3 protein is CASSPLANYGYTF. CDR3 in DNA: TGTGCCAGCAGCCCGTTAGCTAACTATGGCTACACCTTC.

This clone appeared a few times. The chain recombines TRBV6-6 with TRBJ1-5; D may be TRBD1 (5 bases). V was pared by 7 bases and J by 3 bases, with 10 bases between. The germline V gene encodes CDR1 MNHNY and CDR2 SVGAGI (reference sequence). The CDR3 is made up of 13 amino acids. For the CDR3, the DNA is TGTGCCAGCAATGTACAGGACAATCAGCCCCAGCATTTT. It encodes CASNVQDNQPQHF.

CDR3 loop: CASCGGGIGELFF. CDR3 nucleotides: TGTGCCAGCTGTGGAGGGGGCATCGGGGAGCTGTTTTTT. The rearrangement links TRBV2 to TRBJ2-2; D is possibly TRBD1 (7 bases). V lost 8 bases, J lost 7 bases, and 14 bases lay in between. CDR3 length equals 13 residues. The germline gives CDR1 SNHLY, CDR2 FYNNEI.

The CDR3 nucleotides are TGTGCCATCAGTGAGTCTGGGTTGGAGACCCAGTACTTC. Protein sequence: CAISESGLETQYF. The chain combines TRBV10-3 with TRBJ2-5; no firm D call. The V end was cut by 0 bases, the J end by 5 bases, with 7 bases between. CDR1 ENHRY and CDR2 SYGVKD come from the germline V gene. This CDR3 is built from 13 residues.

J is TRBJ2-2 and V is TRBV11-2; D unclear. Germline lookup yields CDR1 SGHAT and CDR2 FQNNGV. V lost 5 bases and J 4 bases, leaving 11 bases between the germline ends. This CDR3 is 14 amino acids long. The CDR3 loop reads CASSPARITGELFF. The DNA of the CDR3 is TGTGCCAGCAGCCCCGCCCGGATCACCGGGGAGCTGTTTTTT.

The chain combines TRBV4-3 with TRBJ1-2, with unresolved D. V lost 3 bases to trimming and J lost 0 bases, with 14 bases between them. The CDR3 sequence is 16 residues long. Per germline, CDR1 LGHNA and CDR2 YSLEER. CDR3 nucleotides: TGCGCCAGCAGCCAGGACTCGGCGGGGACTAACTATGGCTACACCTTC. Amino acids: CASSQDSAGTNYGYTF.

Note on this clone: Given the absence of the conserved phenylalanine or tryptophan at the CDR3 end, a read error is likely. Because the CDR3's place on the DNA is in doubt, the DNA is left out and the CDR3 is given as listed by TCRdb. The CDR3 loop reads CASSLSVCSDLSQGS. The chain carries TRBV27 and TRBJ1-2; no DNA check was done on the table's D call, TRBD1. The CDR3 has 15 residues if both end residues are counted. Looked up from germline, CDR1 is MNHEY and CDR2 is SMNVEV (reference sequence).

The rearrangement uses TRBV7-9 and TRBJ1-4, with TRBD1 as a possible D gene (6 bases). This CDR3 spans 13 amino acids. Deletions cut 5 bases from V and 8 bases from J, with 12 bases between. The germline V gene encodes CDR1 SEHNR and CDR2 FQNEAQ (reference sequence). CDR3 DNA sequence: TGTGCCAGCAGCCTTGACAGGAAAGAAAAACTGTTTTTT. It translates to CASSLDRKEKLFF.

This chain links TRBV28 with TRBJ1-3; tentative D call: TRBD1 (5 bases). The CDR3 runs to 14 residues. Trimming cost V 5 bases and J 7 bases, with 15 bases left between them. Germline assignment: CDR1 MDHEN and CDR2 SYDVKM. The CDR3 region is CASSGTQTGNTIYF. In DNA form, the CDR3 reads TGTGCCAGCAGTGGGACCCAAACGGGGAACACCATATATTTT.

The J gene is TRBJ1-4, the V gene TRBV18; no firm D call. CDR3 length equals 14 residues. CDR1 and CDR2 (germline): KGHSH, LQKENI. V dropped 3 bases and J dropped 8 bases, with 13 bases sitting between them. The CDR3 region has the DNA TGTGCCAGCTCACCTCAGGCGGGTAAAGAAAAACTGTTTTTT. Its protein is CASSPQAGKEKLFF. The variable domain in full, with the rest retrieved from reference TRBV18 and TRBJ1-4, is NAGVMQNPRHLVRRRGQEARLRCSPMKGHSHVYWYRQLPEEGLKFMVYLQKENIIDESGMPKERFSAEFPKEGPSILRIQQVVRGDSAAYFCASSPQAGKEKLFFGSGTQLSVL.

The chain employs TRBV5-4 and TRBJ1-2, with unresolved D. The CDR3 is 15 amino acids. Germline V CDR1 and CDR2: SGHNT, YYREEE (reference sequence). Trimming removed 4 bases from V and 0 bases from J, with 13 bases in between. In DNA form, the CDR3 reads TGTGCCAGCAGCACCCCGCGGAGTGCTAACTATGGCTACACCTTC. Translation gives CASSTPRSANYGYTF.

Comments on this clone: The identical CDR3 is also encoded by other nucleotide sequences in the sample. The V gene is TRBV18, the J gene TRBJ2-5; D remains ambiguous. CDR1 and CDR2 (germline): KGHSH, LQKENI. The CDR3 extends over 14 amino acids. With 0 bases removed from V and 3 bases from J, the gap between germline ends came to 8 bases. CDR3 sequence reads: CASSPPSQKETQYF. The CDR3 nucleotides are TGTGCCAGCTCACCACCGTCACAAAAAGAGACCCAGTACTTC.

The chain is built from TRBV6-5 and TRBJ2-1; 7 bases fit TRBD1. The CDR3 has 12 residues. The germline V gene has CDR1 MNHEY and CDR2 SVGAGI. The J segment lost 14 bases and the V segment lost 5 bases, leaving 9 bases of the junction unmatched. This CDR3 is CASSKTTGWEFF. The CDR3 DNA reads TGTGCCAGCAGTAAGACGACAGGGTGGGAGTTCTTC.

The chain employs TRBV28 and TRBJ1-2; possibly TRBD1 for D (5 bases). V lost 8 bases and J 3 bases, leaving 28 bases between the germline ends. This CDR3 has 18 amino acids. Germline V gene sequence: CDR1 MDHEN, CDR2 SYDVKM. The CDR3 loop reads CASDASGALKDWYYGYTF. CDR3 coding DNA: TGTGCCAGCGACGCGTCCGGGGCCCTGAAGGATTGGTACTATGGCTACACCTTC.

The CDR3 sequence is CAIIVGSSQHF. The CDR3 region has the DNA TGTGCCATCATAGTGGGAAGTTCCCAGCATTTT. The chain couples TRBV19 to TRBJ1-5; unclear D gene. This CDR3 comprises 11 residues. V was shortened by 10 bases and J by 11 bases, with 15 bases between the two germline ends. Germline V gene lookup returns CDR1 LNHDA and CDR2 SQIVND (reference sequence). Based on the CDR3 plus reference TRBV19 and TRBJ1-5, the full variable domain is DGGITQSPKYLFRKEGQNVTLSCEQNLNHDAMYWYRQDPGQGLRLIYYSQIVNDFQKGDIAEGYSVSREKKESFPLTVTSAQKNPTAFYLCAIIVGSSQHFGDGTRLSIL.

The rearrangement joins TRBV28 to TRBJ2-1, with D uncertain. Germline V gene data show CDR1 as MDHEN and CDR2 as SYDVKM. Trimming pared 4 bases from V and 4 bases from J, leaving 23 bases between. The CDR3 is made up of 18 amino acids. CDR3 in DNA: TGTGCCAGCAGTTCCCCAGCAAGACCTGACTCCAGGTACAATGAGCAGTTCTTC. It codes for CASSSPARPDSRYNEQFF.

V and J are TRBV2 and TRBJ2-2; D is possibly TRBD2 (6 bases). The V end lost 5 bases, the J end lost 2 bases, and 12 bases lay between the germline ends. CDR3 length equals 15 residues. Germline V gives CDR1 SNHLY, CDR2 FYNNEI. The CDR3 bases are TGTGCCAGCAGTTTGTCCGGGGGAAACACCGGGGAGCTGTTTTTT. Protein: CASSLSGGNTGELFF.